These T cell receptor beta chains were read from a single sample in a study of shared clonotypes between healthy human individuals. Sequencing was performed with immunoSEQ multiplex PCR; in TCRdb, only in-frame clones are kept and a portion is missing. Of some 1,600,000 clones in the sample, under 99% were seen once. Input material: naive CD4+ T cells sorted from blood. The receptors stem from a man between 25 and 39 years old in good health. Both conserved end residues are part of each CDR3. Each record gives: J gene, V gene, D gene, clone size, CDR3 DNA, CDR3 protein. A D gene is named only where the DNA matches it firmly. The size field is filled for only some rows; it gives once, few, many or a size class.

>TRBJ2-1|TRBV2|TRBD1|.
TGTGCCAGCGGCCTACAGGGGGCCGCCTACAATGAGCAGTTCTTC
CASGLQGAAYNEQFF
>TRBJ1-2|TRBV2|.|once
TGTGCCAGCAGTCACGACAGGCGCCTATACTATGGCTACACCTTC
CASSHDRRLYYGYTF
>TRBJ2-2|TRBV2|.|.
TGTGCCAGCAGCCTCAGGGGAAGGAACACCGGGGAGCTGTTTTTT
CASSLRGRNTGELFF
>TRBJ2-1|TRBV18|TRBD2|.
TGTGCCAGCCAATCTGGACTAGCGGGACAGAATGAGCAGTTCTTC
CASQSGLAGQNEQFF
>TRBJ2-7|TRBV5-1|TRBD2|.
TGCGCCAGCAGCTTGGTGACTAGCGGGAGTGCGGCCTACGAGCAGTACTTC
CASSLVTSGSAAYEQYF
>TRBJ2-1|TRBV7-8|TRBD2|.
TGTGCCAGTACAACCGGGACTACCTACAATGAGCAGTTCTTC
CASTTGTTYNEQFF
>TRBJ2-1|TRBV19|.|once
TGTGCCACTCGTCAGGGGGAGGGCTCCCATGAGCAGTTCTTC
CATRQGEGSHEQFF
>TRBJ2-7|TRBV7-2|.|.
TGTGCCAGCAGCTTGTTTGGCAAGAGCTCCTACGAGCAGTACTTC
CASSLFGKSSYEQYF
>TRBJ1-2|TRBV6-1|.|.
TGTGCCAGCAGTGAAGCTCTGGGCCTAGATGGCTACACCTTC
CASSEALGLDGYTF
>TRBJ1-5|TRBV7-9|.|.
TGTGCCAGCAGCTTAAGTTCTGGCAATCAGCCCCAGCATTTT
CASSLSSGNQPQHF
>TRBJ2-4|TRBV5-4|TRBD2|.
TGTGCCAGCAGCCCGGGACTAGCGGGAGTCGGTGGCAAAAACATTCAGTACTTC
CASSPGLAGVGGKNIQYF
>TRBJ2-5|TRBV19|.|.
TGTGCCAGTGGGAGAGAGACCCAGTACTTC
CASGRETQYF
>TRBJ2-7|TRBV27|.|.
TGTGCCAGCAGTCAGGGACCAGTAGTGGGCGAGCAGTACTTC
CASSQGPVVGEQYF
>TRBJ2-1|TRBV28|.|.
TGTGCCAGCAGTACCAGCTCCTACAATGAGCAGTTCTTC
CASSTSSYNEQFF
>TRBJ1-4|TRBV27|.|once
TGTGCCAGCAGAACCGGGACCCAGGCGGGGAAACTGTTTTTT
CASRTGTQAGKLFF
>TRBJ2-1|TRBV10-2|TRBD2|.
TGCGCCAGCAAACTAGCGGATGTATACAATGAGCAGTTCTTC
CASKLADVYNEQFF
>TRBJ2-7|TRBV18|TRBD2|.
TGTGCCAGCTCAACCACTAGCGGGAGTTCCTACGAGCAGTACTTC
CASSTTSGSSYEQYF
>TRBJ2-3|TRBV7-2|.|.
TGTGCCAGCAGCTTAGTGACCGGGACAGATACGCAGTATTTT
CASSLVTGTDTQYF
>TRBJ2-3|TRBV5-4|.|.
TGTGCCAGCAGCCAGGGCTCCTCGGCAGATACGCAGTATTTT
CASSQGSSADTQYF
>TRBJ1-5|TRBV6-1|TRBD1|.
TGTGCCAGCAGTGTAAATAGGGACAGGGGCAATCAGCCCCAGCATTTT
CASSVNRDRGNQPQHF
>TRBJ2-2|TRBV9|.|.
TGTGCCAGCAGCCCCCGGTTGAACACCGGGGAGCTGTTTTTT
CASSPRLNTGELFF
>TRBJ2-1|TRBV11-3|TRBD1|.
TGTGCCAGCAGCCTAGGACAGGCGACCTACAATGAGCAGTTCTTC
CASSLGQATYNEQFF
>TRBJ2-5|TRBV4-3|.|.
TGCGCCAGCAGCCAAGACAGGCAAGAGACCCAGTACTTC
CASSQDRQETQYF
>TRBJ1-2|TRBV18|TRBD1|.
TGTGCCAGCTCACCCGTGGGGCAGGGGGCCGGCTACACCTTC
CASSPVGQGAGYTF
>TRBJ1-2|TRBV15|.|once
TGTGCCACCAGCAGAGACGTAGGAATGGGGTCGATAGGTGGCTACACCTTC
CATSRDVGMGSIGGYTF
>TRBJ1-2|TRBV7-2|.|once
TGTGCCAGCAGCCTGCAGGGGCAAGGCTATGGCTACACCTTC
CASSLQGQGYGYTF
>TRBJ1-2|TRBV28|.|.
TGTGCCAGCAGTTTAGACACGGGGGATGGCTACACCTTC
CASSLDTGDGYTF
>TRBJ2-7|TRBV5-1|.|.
TGCGCCAGCAGCTTGGAGGCGGACAGCTCCTACGAGCAGTACTTC
CASSLEADSSYEQYF
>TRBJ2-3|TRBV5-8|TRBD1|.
TGTGCCAGCAGCCCGGGGTGGGACAGGAGCACAGATACGCAGTATTTT
CASSPGWDRSTDTQYF
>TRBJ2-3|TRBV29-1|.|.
TGTGGCGGGACTAGCACAGATACGCAGTATTTT
CGGTSTDTQYF
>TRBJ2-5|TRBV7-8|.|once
TGTGCCAGCAGCCTGGGAGTGGGTGAGACCCAGTACTTC
CASSLGVGETQYF
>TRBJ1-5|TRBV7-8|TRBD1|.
TGTGCCAGCAGCTTAGTCCCTGACAGGGGAACTCAGCCCCAGCATTTT
CASSLVPDRGTQPQHF
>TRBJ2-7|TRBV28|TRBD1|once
TGTGCCAGCAGTCCCCGCAGTTCTAGAGGGTGGACAGGGGGCTTCTACGAGCAGTACTTC
CASSPRSSRGWTGGFYEQYF
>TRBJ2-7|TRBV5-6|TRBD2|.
TGTGCCAGCAGCTCGGGACTAGCATTCCACGAGCAGTACTTC
CASSSGLAFHEQYF
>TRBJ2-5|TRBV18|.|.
TGTGCCAGCTCACGAAACCAAGAGACCCAGTACTTC
CASSRNQETQYF
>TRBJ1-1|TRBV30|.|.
TGTGCCTGGAGTAGCCTCGCTGAAGCTTTCTTT
CAWSSLAEAFF
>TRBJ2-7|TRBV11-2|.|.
TGTGCCAGCAGCTTAGTGCGAGCGGCCTGGGAGCAGTACTTC
CASSLVRAAWEQYF
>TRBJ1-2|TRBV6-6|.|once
TGTGCCAGCAGACCAGACAGCAACTATGGCTACACCTTC
CASRPDSNYGYTF
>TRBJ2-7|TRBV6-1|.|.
TGTGCCAGCAGTGCAGGTCCCATGGGGCAGTACTTC
CASSAGPMGQYF
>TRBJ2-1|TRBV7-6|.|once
TGTGCCAGCAGTCGACAGGAGAGCTCCTACAATGAGCAGTTCTTC
CASSRQESSYNEQFF
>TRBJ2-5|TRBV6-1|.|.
TGTGCCAGCAGTGAGCCCCAGTACTTC
CASSEPQYF
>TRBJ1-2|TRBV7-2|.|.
TGTGCCAGCAGCTTGGGACTTAACTATGGCTACACCTTC
CASSLGLNYGYTF
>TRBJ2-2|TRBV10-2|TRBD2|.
TGCGCCAGCAGGGGGACTAGCGGGGCCCCAACCGGGGAGCTGTTTTTT
CASRGTSGAPTGELFF